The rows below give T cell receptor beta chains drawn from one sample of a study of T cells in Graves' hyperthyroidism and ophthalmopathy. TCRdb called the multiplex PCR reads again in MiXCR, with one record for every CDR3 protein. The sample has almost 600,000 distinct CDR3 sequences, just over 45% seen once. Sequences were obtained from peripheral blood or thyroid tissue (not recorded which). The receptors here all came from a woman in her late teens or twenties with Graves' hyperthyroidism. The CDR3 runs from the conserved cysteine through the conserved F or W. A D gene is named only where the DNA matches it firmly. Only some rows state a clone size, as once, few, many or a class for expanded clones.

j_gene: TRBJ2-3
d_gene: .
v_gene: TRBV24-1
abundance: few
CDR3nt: TGTGCCACCAGTGATCCTAAAACAGATACGCAGTATTTT
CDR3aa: CATSDPKTDTQYF

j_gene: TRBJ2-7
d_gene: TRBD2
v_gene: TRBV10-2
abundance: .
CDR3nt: TGCGCCAGCAGTGACACAGCGGGAGGAGAGCAGTACTTC
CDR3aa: CASSDTAGGEQYF

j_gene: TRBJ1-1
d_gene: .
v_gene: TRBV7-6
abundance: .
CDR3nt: TGTGCCAGCAGCCCCTTGCGCGGGAGGAACAATGAGCAGTTCTTT
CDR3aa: CASSPLRGRNNEQFF

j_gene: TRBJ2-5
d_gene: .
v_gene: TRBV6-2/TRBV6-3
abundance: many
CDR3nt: TGTGCCTTTCATAGTGGGGCGGAGACCCAGTACTTC
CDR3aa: CAFHSGAETQYF

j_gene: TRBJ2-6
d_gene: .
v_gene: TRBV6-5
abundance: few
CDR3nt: TGTGCCAGCAGTTACTTTCGACAGGCACCCTACTCTGGGGCCAACGTCCTGACTTTC
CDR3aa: CASSYFRQAPYSGANVLTF

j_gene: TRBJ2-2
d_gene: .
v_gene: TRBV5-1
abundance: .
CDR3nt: TGCGCCAGCAGCTTGGCCCCTGGGACGGGCGGGAAGCTGTTTTTT
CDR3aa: CASSLAPGTGGKLFF

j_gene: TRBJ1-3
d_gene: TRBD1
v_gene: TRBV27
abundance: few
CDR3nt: TGTGCCAGCAGTCCTGACAGGGTTAGCTCTGGAAACACCATATATTTT
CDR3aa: CASSPDRVSSGNTIYF

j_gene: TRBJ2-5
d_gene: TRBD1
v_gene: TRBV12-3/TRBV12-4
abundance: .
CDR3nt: TGTGCCAGCAGTTACCGGGACAGGGGCATCCAAGATACGCAGTACTTC
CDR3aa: CASSYRDRGIQDTQYF

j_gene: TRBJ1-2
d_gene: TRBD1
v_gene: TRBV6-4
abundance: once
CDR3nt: TGTGCCAGCAGTGACTCGACAGGGGGCTACACCTTC
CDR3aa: CASSDSTGGYTF

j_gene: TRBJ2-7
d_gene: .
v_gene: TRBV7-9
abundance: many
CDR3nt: TGTGCCAGCAGCTTAACCCTTTACGAGCAGTACTTC
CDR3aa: CASSLTLYEQYF

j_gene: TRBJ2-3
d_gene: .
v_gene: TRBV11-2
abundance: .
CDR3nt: TGTGCCAGCAGCTTAGGCGACGCATCAGATACGCAGTATTTT
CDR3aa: CASSLGDASDTQYF

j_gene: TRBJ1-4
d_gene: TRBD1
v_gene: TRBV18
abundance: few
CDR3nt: TGTGCCAGCTCACCTGCTCAAGCCGGGACAGGGAACCAACTGTTTTTT
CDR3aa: CASSPAQAGTGNQLFF

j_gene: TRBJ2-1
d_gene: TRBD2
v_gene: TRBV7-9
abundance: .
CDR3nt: TGTGCCAGCAGCCGGGGACTAGCGGGCATACCGTCCTACAATGAGCAGTTCTTC
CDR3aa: CASSRGLAGIPSYNEQFF

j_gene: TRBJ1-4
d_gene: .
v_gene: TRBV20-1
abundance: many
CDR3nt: TGCAGTGCTGGATGGCGCCATACAGGGCGTGGTGAAAAACTGTTTTTT
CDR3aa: CSAGWRHTGRGEKLFF

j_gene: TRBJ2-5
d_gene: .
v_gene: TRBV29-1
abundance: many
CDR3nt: TGCAGCGTTGAAGGGACACACAGCGAAGAGACCCAGTACTTC
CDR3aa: CSVEGTHSEETQYF

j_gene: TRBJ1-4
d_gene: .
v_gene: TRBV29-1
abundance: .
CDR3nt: TGCAGCGTCAGGGGCGGCGAAAAACTGTTTTTT
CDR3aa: CSVRGGEKLFF

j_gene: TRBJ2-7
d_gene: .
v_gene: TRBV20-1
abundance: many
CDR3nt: TGCAGTGCTAGCCAGCAAGAAAGCTCCTACGAGCAGTACTTC
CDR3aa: CSASQQESSYEQYF

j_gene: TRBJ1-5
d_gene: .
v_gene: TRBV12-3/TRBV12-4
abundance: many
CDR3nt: TGTGCCAGCACCGACAGATCTAATCAGCCCCAGCATTTT
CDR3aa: CASTDRSNQPQHF

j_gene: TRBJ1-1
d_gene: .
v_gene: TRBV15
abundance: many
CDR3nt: TGTGCCACCAGCCGACCAGAAGACACTGAAGCTTTCTTT
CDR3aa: CATSRPEDTEAFF

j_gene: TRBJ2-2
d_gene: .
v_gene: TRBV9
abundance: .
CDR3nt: TGTGCCAGCAGCGATGGGCGGGCGAGTACCGGGGAGCTGTTTTTT
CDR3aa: CASSDGRASTGELFF

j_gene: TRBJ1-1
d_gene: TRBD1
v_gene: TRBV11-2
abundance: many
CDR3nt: TGTGCCAGCAGCGCCGCAGGGGGATACGGAGCTTTCTTT
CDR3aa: CASSAAGGYGAFF

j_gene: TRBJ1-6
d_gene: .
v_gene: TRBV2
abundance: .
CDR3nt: TGTGCCAGCAGCTCCGAGAGGCTTTATAATTCACCCCTCCACTTT
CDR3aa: CASSSERLYNSPLHF

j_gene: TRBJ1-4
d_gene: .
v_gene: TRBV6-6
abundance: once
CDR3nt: TGTGCTAGATCGGTCTCTAATAATGAAAAACTGTTTTTT
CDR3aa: CARSVSNNEKLFF

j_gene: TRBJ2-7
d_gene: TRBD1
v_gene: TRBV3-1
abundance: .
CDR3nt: TGTGCCAGCAGCCGAGCGGACAGGTCCCACGAGCAGTACTTC
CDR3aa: CASSRADRSHEQYF

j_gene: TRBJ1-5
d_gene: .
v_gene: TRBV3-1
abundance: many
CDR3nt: TGTGCCAGCAGCCAAGGGGAAGCTATGCCCCAGCATTTT
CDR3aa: CASSQGEAMPQHF

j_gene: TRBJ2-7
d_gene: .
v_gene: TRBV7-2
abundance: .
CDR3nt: TGTGCCAGCAGCCAAGCGGGTCCCACGACGGCATTTTGGAGCCTCGGGGAAAACGAGCAGTACTTC
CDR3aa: CASSQAGPTTAFWSLGENEQYF

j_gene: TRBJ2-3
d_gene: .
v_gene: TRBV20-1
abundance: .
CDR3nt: TGCAGTGCTGACCGGGAGCGGACGCAGTATTTT
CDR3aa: CSADRERTQYF

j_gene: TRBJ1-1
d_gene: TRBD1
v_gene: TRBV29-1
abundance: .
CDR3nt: TGCAGCGTGGCTGGGACAGGCTCTGGAAACACCGAAGCTTTCTTT
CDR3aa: CSVAGTGSGNTEAFF

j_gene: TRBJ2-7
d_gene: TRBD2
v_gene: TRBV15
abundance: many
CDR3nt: TGTGCCACCAGCGGGGTCGGCGGGAGCTCCTACGAGCAGTACTTC
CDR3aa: CATSGVGGSSYEQYF

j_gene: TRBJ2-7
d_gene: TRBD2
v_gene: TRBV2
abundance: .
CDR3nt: TGTGCCAGCACTAGAGATGCGGGAGGGCCAAACGAGCAGTACTTC
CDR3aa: CASTRDAGGPNEQYF

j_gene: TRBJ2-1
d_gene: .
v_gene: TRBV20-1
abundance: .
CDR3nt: TGCAGCGCCAGCCGAACCACTCTGTGGGATGAGCAGTTCTTC
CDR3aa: CSASRTTLWDEQFF

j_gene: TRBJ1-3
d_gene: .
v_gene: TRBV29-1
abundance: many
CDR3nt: TGCAGCGTTGACCGGTTATCTGGAAACACCATATATTTT
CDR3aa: CSVDRLSGNTIYF

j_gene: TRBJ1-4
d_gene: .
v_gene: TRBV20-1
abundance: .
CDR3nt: TGCAGTGCTAGAGTAGGGACAACTAATGAAAAACTGTTTTTT
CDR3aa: CSARVGTTNEKLFF

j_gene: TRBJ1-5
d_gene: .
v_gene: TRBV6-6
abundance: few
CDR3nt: TGTGCCAGCAGTTACTCGATATTGGTGCCAGGAAAACACCTAAATCAGCCCCAGCATTTT
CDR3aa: CASSYSILVPGKHLNQPQHF

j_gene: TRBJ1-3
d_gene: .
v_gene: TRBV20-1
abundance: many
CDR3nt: TGCAGTGCTACCCCGGACAGCTCTGGAAACACCATATATTTT
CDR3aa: CSATPDSSGNTIYF

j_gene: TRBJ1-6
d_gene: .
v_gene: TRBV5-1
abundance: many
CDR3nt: TGCGCCAGCAGCTTCGGGGGAAATTCACCCCTCCACTTT
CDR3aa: CASSFGGNSPLHF

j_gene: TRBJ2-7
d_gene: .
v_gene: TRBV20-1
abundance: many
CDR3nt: TGCAGTGCTCCCCACAGCGGCGGGAACTACGAGCAGTACTTC
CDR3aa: CSAPHSGGNYEQYF

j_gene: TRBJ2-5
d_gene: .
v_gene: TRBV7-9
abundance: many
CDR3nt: TGTGCCAGCAGCCTTAGGACAGCTCAAGAGACCCAGTACTTC
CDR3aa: CASSLRTAQETQYF